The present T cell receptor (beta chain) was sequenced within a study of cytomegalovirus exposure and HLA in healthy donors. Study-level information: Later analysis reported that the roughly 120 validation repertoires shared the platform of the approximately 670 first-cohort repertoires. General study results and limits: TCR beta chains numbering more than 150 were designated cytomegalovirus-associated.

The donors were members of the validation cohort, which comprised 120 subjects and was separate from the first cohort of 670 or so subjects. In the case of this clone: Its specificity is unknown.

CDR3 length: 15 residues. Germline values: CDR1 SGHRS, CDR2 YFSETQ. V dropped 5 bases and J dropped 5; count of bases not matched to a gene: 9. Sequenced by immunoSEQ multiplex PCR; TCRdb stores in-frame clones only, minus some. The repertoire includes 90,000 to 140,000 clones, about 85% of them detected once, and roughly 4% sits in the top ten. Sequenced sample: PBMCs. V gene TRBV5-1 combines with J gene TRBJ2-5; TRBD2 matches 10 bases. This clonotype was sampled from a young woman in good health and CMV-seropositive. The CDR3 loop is CASSQGLAGVETQYF. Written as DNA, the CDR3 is TGCGCCAGCAGTCAGGGGCTAGCGGGAGTGGAGACCCAGTACTTC. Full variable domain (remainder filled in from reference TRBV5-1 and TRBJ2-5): KAGVTQTPRYLIKTRGQQVTLSCSPISGHRSVSWYQQTPGQGLQFLFEYFSETQRNKGNFPGRFSGRQFSNSRSEMNVSTLELGDSALYLCASSQGLAGVETQYFGPGTRLLVL.